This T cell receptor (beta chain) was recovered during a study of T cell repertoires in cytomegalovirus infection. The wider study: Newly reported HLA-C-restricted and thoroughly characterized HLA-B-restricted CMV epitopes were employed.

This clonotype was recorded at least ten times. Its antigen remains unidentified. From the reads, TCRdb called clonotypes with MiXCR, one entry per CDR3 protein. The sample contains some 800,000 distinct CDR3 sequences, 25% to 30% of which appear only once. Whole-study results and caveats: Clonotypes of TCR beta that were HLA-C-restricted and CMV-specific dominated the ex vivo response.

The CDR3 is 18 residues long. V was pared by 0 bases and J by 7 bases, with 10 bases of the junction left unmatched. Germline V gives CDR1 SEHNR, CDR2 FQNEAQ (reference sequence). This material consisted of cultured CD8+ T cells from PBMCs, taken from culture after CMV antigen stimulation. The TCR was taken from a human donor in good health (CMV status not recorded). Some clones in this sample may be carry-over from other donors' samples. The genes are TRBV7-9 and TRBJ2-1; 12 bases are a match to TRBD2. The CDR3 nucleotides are TGTGCCAGCAGCTTAGCATTTCGCCCTAGCGGGGGGGAAAATGAGCAGTTCTTC. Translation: CASSLAFRPSGGENEQFF.